The 9 T cell receptor beta chains listed next were all sequenced from one sample in a study of neoadjuvant nivolumab and ipilimumab in lung cancer. The repertoire was sequenced with immunoSEQ multiplex PCR; TCRdb's copy has only in-frame clones and lacks some. The table lists 5,000 to 5,500 clones, around 92% of them singletons. Source: blood, taken after neoadjuvant nivolumab, alone or with ipilimumab, at or shortly before surgery. The source is an adult with non-small cell lung cancer. Some clones in this sample may be carry-over from other donors' samples.

The chain couples TRBV6-1 to TRBJ2-1, with TRBD1 matching 7 bases. Per germline, CDR1 MNHNS and CDR2 SASEGT. The CDR3 sequence is 12 residues long. V lost 6 bases and J lost 7; bases outside the gene matches: 3. The DNA of the CDR3 is TGTGCCAGCAGGAGGGGGCAAAATGAGCAGTTCTTC. It translates to CASRRGQNEQFF.

J is TRBJ2-3 and V is TRBV25-1; D may match TRBD1 or TRBD2 (5 bases each). Germline V CDR1 and CDR2: MGHDK, SYGVNS. This CDR3 comprises 15 residues. V dropped 4 bases and J dropped 1 base, with 12 bases sitting between them. The chain's CDR3 is CASSGQGARTDTQYF. The DNA of the CDR3 is TGTGCCAGCAGTGGCCAGGGAGCTCGCACAGATACGCAGTATTTT.

J is TRBJ2-1 and V is TRBV5-1, with 12 bases that match TRBD2. The germline CDR1 and CDR2 sequences are SGHRS and YFSETQ. CDR3 size: 15 residues. Trimming cost V 8 bases and J 10 bases; bases outside gene matches: 13. The CDR3 region is CASYGLAGPSREQFF. Written as DNA, the CDR3 is TGCGCCAGTTACGGACTAGCGGGGCCATCAAGAGAGCAGTTCTTC.

This clone was picked up one time. This sequence joins TRBV9 and TRBJ2-2; 11 nucleotides align to TRBD2. This CDR3 contains 17 residues. V shed 9 bases, J shed 0 bases, and the junction held 10 bases outside the gene matches. CDR1 and CDR2 (germline): SGDLS, YYNGEE. The CDR3 reads CANLTSGSAPNTGELFF. CDR3 nucleotide sequence: TGTGCCAACCTCACTAGCGGGAGCGCTCCGAACACCGGGGAGCTGTTTTTT.

This clone was counted a few times. This rearrangement joins TRBV29-1 to TRBJ2-7; D gene ambiguous. CDR3 length: 12 residues. V lost 4 bases and J 0 bases, leaving 7 bases between the germline ends. Germline assignment: CDR1 SQVTM and CDR2 ANQGSEA. DNA for the CDR3: TGCAGCGTTGGTGCGAGCTCCTACGAGCAGTACTTC. Protein: CSVGASSYEQYF.

This chain connects TRBV19 to TRBJ1-4; TRBD1 is a possible D gene (6 bases). Trimming cost V 5 bases and J 8 bases, with 18 bases left between them. The CDR3 covers 15 residues. The germline V gene encodes CDR1 LNHDA and CDR2 SQIVND (reference sequence). CDR3 nucleotides: TGTGCCAGTAGTCCCTGGGACATACCGGCGGAAAAACTGTTTTTT. Amino acid sequence: CASSPWDIPAEKLFF.

This rearrangement joins TRBV6-1 to TRBJ1-1; weak D call: TRBD1 (5 bases). Germline loops: CDR1 MNHNS, CDR2 SASEGT. CDR3 length: 12 residues. The V and J ends lost 1 base and 10 bases respectively, with 10 bases between them. The CDR3 region is CASSEVGGRAFF. CDR3 nucleotide sequence: TGTGCCAGCAGTGAAGTGGGGGGGAGAGCTTTCTTT.

The chain is built from TRBV7-6 and TRBJ2-1; perhaps TRBD2 as D (6 bases). The CDR3 length is 16 residues. Trimming left V 7 bases short and J 8 bases short, with 24 bases between. Germline CDR1 is SGHVS and CDR2 is FNYEAQ. CDR3 DNA sequence: TGTGCCAGCACCTCTCGAAGTTGGGGGGTATATGATGAGCAGTTCTTC. Translation gives CASTSRSWGVYDEQFF.

The rearrangement joins TRBV5-1 to TRBJ2-3; TRBD2 agrees at 14 bases. The CDR3 length is 15 residues. V shed 4 bases, J shed 4 bases, and the junction held 2 bases outside the gene matches. Germline CDR1 SGHRS, CDR2 YFSETQ. The CDR3 coding sequence is TGCGCCAGCAGCCCGGGACTAGCGGGAGCAGATACGCAGTATTTT. Protein product: CASSPGLAGADTQYF.